The clone carrying this T cell receptor beta chain was counted many times. The CDR3 length is 14 residues. Trimming removed 2 bases from V and 0 bases from J, with 7 bases in between. Germline values: CDR1 SQVTM, CDR2 ANQGSEA. This entry belongs to a study of metastatic and nonmetastatic thyroid tumors. In the source study's methods: Variation in CDR3 across clinicopathological groups served as the basis for constructing a distant-metastasis classifier in papillary thyroid cancer. Using MiXCR, TCRdb reanalyzed the PCR reads. In this record, the V and J calls reflect TCRdb's handling and not the investigators' own analysis. The sample lists around 20,000 clones, approximately 16% occurring once. Each patient came to thyroid surgery without any prior treatment (of any kind).

Material: tumor tissue. This chain links TRBV29-1 with TRBJ2-2; D call uncertain. This receptor was obtained from a female donor with papillary thyroid cancer or a benign thyroid nodule (not recorded which). Some clones in this sample may be carry-over from other donors' samples. The CDR3 loop reads CSVEKQSNTGELFF. The CDR3, as DNA: TGCAGCGTTGAAAAACAGTCGAACACCGGGGAGCTGTTTTTT.